Listed below are T cell receptor beta chains from one sample, sequenced in a study of CD8 T cells in ankylosing spondylitis. TCRdb independently ran MiXCR on the 5' RACE reads; one entry per CDR3 protein. The sample lists a few hundred thousand distinct CDR3 sequences; about 20% were seen once. The sequencing sample was made of blood, either unsorted or a sorted T cell fraction (not recorded which). These receptors were obtained from a male donor with ankylosing spondylitis or in good health (not recorded which). Both conserved end residues are part of each CDR3. Each record gives: D gene, V gene, CDR3 length, J gene, clone size, CDR3 DNA, CDR3 protein. A D gene is named only where the DNA matches it firmly. Size is omitted from some rows. Given values are once, few, many or a class for expanded clones.

D: TRBD1; V: TRBV5-1; length: 16; J: TRBJ1-1; size: .; DNA: TGCGCCAGCAGCTACGGGACAGGGAGTCTTCGTGGTGAAGCTTTCTTT; CDR3: CASSYGTGSLRGEAFF
D: TRBD1; V: TRBV12-3/TRBV12-4; length: 15; J: TRBJ1-2; size: few; DNA: TGTGCCAGCAGTTCCCGGGACAGCGTGGTCTATGGCTACACCTTC; CDR3: CASSSRDSVVYGYTF
D: .; V: TRBV4-1; length: 15; J: TRBJ2-2; size: .; DNA: TGCGCCAGCAGCCCAGCAGTACTAGGCGCCGGGGAGCTGTTTTTT; CDR3: CASSPAVLGAGELFF
D: .; V: TRBV30; length: 13; J: TRBJ2-7; size: .; DNA: TGTGCCTGGAGCGGGGGCGCGGATTACGAGCAGTACTTC; CDR3: CAWSGGADYEQYF
D: .; V: TRBV20-1; length: 14; J: TRBJ2-2; size: .; DNA: TGCAGTGCTAGGGTCGGGGTGAACACCGGGGAGCTGTTTTTT; CDR3: CSARVGVNTGELFF
D: TRBD1; V: TRBV10-3; length: 14; J: TRBJ2-1; size: once; DNA: TGTGCCATCAGTCAGGGGGACCCAAACAATGAGCAGTTCTTC; CDR3: CAISQGDPNNEQFF
D: TRBD2; V: TRBV7-9; length: 16; J: TRBJ2-1; size: .; DNA: TGTGCCAGCAGCTTAGTCTCCTCTAGCGGATACAATGAGCAGTTCTTC; CDR3: CASSLVSSSGYNEQFF
D: .; V: TRBV6-5; length: 16; J: TRBJ2-3; size: few; DNA: TGTGCCAGCAGTTACTCGATGTTGGGGGGCACAGATACGCAGTATTTT; CDR3: CASSYSMLGGTDTQYF
D: .; V: TRBV6-4; length: 13; J: TRBJ2-2; size: few; DNA: TGTGCCAGCAGTTTGGACCATCCCGGGGAGCTGTTTTTT; CDR3: CASSLDHPGELFF
D: TRBD1; V: TRBV27; length: 15; J: TRBJ2-5; size: .; DNA: TGTGCCAGCAGTTTAGACGACAGGGGCCAAGAGACCCAGTACTTC; CDR3: CASSLDDRGQETQYF
D: .; V: TRBV6-1; length: 15; J: TRBJ2-1; size: .; DNA: TGTGCCAGCAGTCTCCCCCCGGGCAGCTACAATGAGCAGTTCTTC; CDR3: CASSLPPGSYNEQFF
D: TRBD1; V: TRBV7-6; length: 14; J: TRBJ2-7; size: .; DNA: TGTGCCAGCAGCGAGGGACAGGGCTCCTACGAGCAGTACTTC; CDR3: CASSEGQGSYEQYF
D: TRBD2; V: TRBV29-1; length: 14; J: TRBJ2-3; size: few; DNA: TGCAGCGGACTACTAGCGGGGGGGACAGATACGCAGTATTTT; CDR3: CSGLLAGGTDTQYF
D: TRBD2; V: TRBV30; length: 16; J: TRBJ2-3; size: few; DNA: TGTGCCTGGACTACCGGGACTAGCGAAAGCACAGATACGCAGTATTTT; CDR3: CAWTTGTSESTDTQYF
D: TRBD1; V: TRBV12-3/TRBV12-4; length: 13; J: TRBJ1-1; size: .; DNA: TGTGCCAGCATATTCCCGGGACAGGTTGAAGCTTTCTTT; CDR3: CASIFPGQVEAFF
D: .; V: TRBV20-1; length: 15; J: TRBJ2-3; size: .; DNA: TGCAGTGCTGGGGGGGCCTGGGGGGTAGTGGATACGCAGTATTTT; CDR3: CSAGGAWGVVDTQYF
D: TRBD1; V: TRBV6-1; length: 14; J: TRBJ2-1; size: few; DNA: TGTGCCAGCAGCCAGGGACAGGGTTACAATGAGCAGTTCTTC; CDR3: CASSQGQGYNEQFF
D: .; V: TRBV12-3/TRBV12-4; length: 12; J: TRBJ2-7; size: few; DNA: TGTGCCAGCAGTTTCGCGGGCGACGAGCAGTACTTC; CDR3: CASSFAGDEQYF
D: .; V: TRBV23-1; length: 16; J: TRBJ2-5; size: .; DNA: TGCGCCAGCAGTCAACAAAGAGGGCCAGGGGAAGAGACCCAGTACTTC; CDR3: CASSQQRGPGEETQYF